The sequence of this TCR beta chain was determined in a study of cytomegalovirus exposure and HLA in healthy donors. This clone appeared many times. CDR1 and CDR2 (germline): SGHNT, YYREEE (reference sequence). V gave up 2 bases and J gave up 3 bases, with 18 bases separating them. The CDR3 length is 16 residues. TCRdb's copy holds only in-frame clones and misses some; the assay was immunoSEQ multiplex PCR. The data contain 100,000 to 150,000 clones, 70% to 90% of them seen just once; the ten biggest clones take up less than 2%. The receptor was isolated from a woman aged 18-29 years in good health and CMV-seronegative. The rearrangement uses TRBV5-4 and TRBJ2-7; the D gene is possibly TRBD1 (5 bases). The sequenced sample consisted of PBMCs. The CDR3 sequence is CASSLWGGARNYEQYF. CDR3 nucleotide sequence: TGTGCCAGCAGCTTATGGGGCGGTGCCAGGAACTACGAGCAGTACTTC.